This TCR beta chain emerged from a study of T cell responses to AZD1222 COVID-19 vaccine. Here immunoSEQ multiplex PCR was the method, and the copy in TCRdb shows in-frame clones only, minus some. The sample comprises some 100,000 clones, 90% of which are singletons, and roughly 1.4% rests with the top ten. The V gene's germline CDR1 is SNHLY and CDR2 FYNNEI. The CDR3 totals 13 residues. Trimming stripped 0 bases from V and 8 bases from J, with 7 bases between. The sample in question was peripheral blood, obtained on day 0 of AZD1222 vaccination. The rearrangement joins TRBV2 to TRBJ1-4; D remains ambiguous. The source of this sequence is an adult in good health. This CDR3 reads CASSEAEEEKLFF. CDR3 sequence (DNA): TGTGCCAGCAGTGAAGCAGAGGAGGAAAAACTGTTTTTT.